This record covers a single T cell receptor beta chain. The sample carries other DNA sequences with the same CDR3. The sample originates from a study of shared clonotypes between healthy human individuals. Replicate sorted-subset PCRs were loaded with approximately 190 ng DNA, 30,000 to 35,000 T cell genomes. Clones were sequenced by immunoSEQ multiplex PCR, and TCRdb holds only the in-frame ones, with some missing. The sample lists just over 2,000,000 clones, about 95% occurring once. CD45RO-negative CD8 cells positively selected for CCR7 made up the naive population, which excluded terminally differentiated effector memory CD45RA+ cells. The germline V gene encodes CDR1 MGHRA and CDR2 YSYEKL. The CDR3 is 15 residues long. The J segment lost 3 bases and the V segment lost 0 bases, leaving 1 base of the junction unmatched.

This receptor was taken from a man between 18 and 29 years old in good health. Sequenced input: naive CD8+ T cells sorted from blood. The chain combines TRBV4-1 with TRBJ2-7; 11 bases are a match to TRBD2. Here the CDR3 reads CASSQEGLAGYEQYF. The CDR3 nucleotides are TGCGCCAGCAGCCAAGAAGGACTAGCGGGCTACGAGCAGTACTTC.